The 24 T cell receptor beta chains listed next were all sequenced from one sample in a study of T-cell reconstitution after alpha-beta-depleted transplantation in children. The TCRbeta library was prepared with unique molecular identifiers. TCRdb called the PCR reads again in MiXCR, with one record for every CDR3 protein. In the table there are about 610,000 distinct CDR3 sequences, roughly a tenth of which are singletons. The material sequenced was PBMCs from the stem cell graft donor, taken from the stem cell graft. The origin of the receptors is a human donor who donated a stem cell graft to a child with acute myeloid leukemia.

In its sample, this clonotype was seen many times. The chain couples TRBV12-3 or TRBV12-4 to TRBJ1-6; no clear D. The length of the CDR3 is 15 residues. The germline V and J ends were trimmed by 7 bases and 1 base, with 11 bases remaining between them. For the CDR3, the DNA is TGTGCCAGCACCCCCGACGGTTCCTATAATTCACCCCTCCACTTT. This encodes CASTPDGSYNSPLHF.

This clonotype was counted between two and nine times. The chain uses TRBV28 and TRBJ1-1; D unresolved. Trimming pared 2 bases from V and 4 bases from J, leaving 8 bases between. The CDR3 runs 13 residues. Germline V gene lookup returns CDR1 MDHEN and CDR2 SYDVKM. CDR3 DNA sequence: TGTGCCAGCAGTTTAGCTGGCCTCACTGAAGCTTTCTTT. It codes for CASSLAGLTEAFF.

This chain joins TRBV5-1 and TRBJ2-3; 7 nucleotides align to TRBD1. Germline-derived CDR1 and CDR2 are SGHRS and YFSETQ. This CDR3 contains 14 residues. J lost 4 bases, V lost 2 bases, and 4 bases had no gene match. DNA for the CDR3: TGCGCCAGCAGCTTCGGACAGGTGGCAGATACGCAGTATTTT. Its translation is CASSFGQVADTQYF. Together with reference TRBV5-1 and TRBJ2-3, the CDR3 gives the full variable domain: KAGVTQTPRYLIKTRGQQVTLSCSPISGHRSVSWYQQTPGQGLQFLFEYFSETQRNKGNFPGRFSGRQFSNSRSEMNVSTLELGDSALYLCASSFGQVADTQYFGPGTRLTVL.

This sequence joins TRBV5-6 and TRBJ2-1; TRBD2 matches at 7 bases. With 4 bases clipped from V and 10 bases from J, the junction kept 14 bases outside the gene matches. There are 15 residues in the CDR3. Germline CDR1 reads SGHDT; CDR2 reads YYEEEE. CDR3 bases: TGTGCCAGCAGCCAAAGCGGGACCGGGGTATGGGAGCAGTTCTTC. Protein sequence: CASSQSGTGVWEQFF.

The chain has TRBV20-1 and TRBJ1-5, with 10 bases identical to TRBD1. This CDR3 has 17 residues. The V segment lost 1 base and the J segment 0 bases; nucleotides outside the gene matches: 6. Germline-derived CDR1 and CDR2 are DFQATT and SNEGSKA (reference sequence). CDR3 protein: CSARGTGGSFSNQPQHF. CDR3 sequence (DNA): TGCAGTGCTAGAGGGACAGGGGGTTCTTTTAGCAATCAGCCCCAGCATTTT.

This clonotype was recorded at least ten times. The chain has TRBV7-2 and TRBJ2-1; D gene ambiguous. The CDR3 extends over 15 amino acids. In germline, CDR1 is SGHTA, CDR2 FQGNSA. V lost 2 bases and J 3 bases, leaving 11 bases between the germline ends. The CDR3 protein is CASSLFRVGYNEQFF. The CDR3 nucleotides read TGTGCCAGCAGCTTATTTCGTGTCGGCTACAATGAGCAGTTCTTC.

The chain links TRBV20-1 to TRBJ2-1, with D perhaps TRBD2 (6 bases). V lost 3 bases, J lost 7 bases, and 13 bases lay in between. The CDR3 sequence is 13 residues long. Germline CDR1 DFQATT, CDR2 SNEGSKA (reference sequence). The CDR3 nucleotides are TGCAGTGCTAGGGCGGAGGGGATTAATGAGCAGTTCTTC. Translating gives CSARAEGINEQFF.

As DNA, the CDR3 is TGTGCCAGCAGTCGAGACCCCGCTAGCTCCTACGAGCAGTACTTC. Protein product: CASSRDPASSYEQYF. This rearrangement joins TRBV7-2 to TRBJ2-7; D gene unclear. This CDR3 has 15 residues. The germline V gene encodes CDR1 SGHTA and CDR2 FQGNSA. Trimming took 6 bases from V and 0 from J, leaving 15 bases between them.

This clonotype was counted between two and nine times. V and J are TRBV6-2 or TRBV6-3 and TRBJ2-7; D ambiguous. Germline loops: CDR1 MNHEY, CDR2 SVGEGT. The CDR3 runs 12 residues. V was pared by 0 bases and J by 6 bases, with 6 bases between. Here the CDR3 DNA reads TGTGCCAGCAGTTACTCGAACATCGAGCAGTACTTC. Protein sequence: CASSYSNIEQYF.

The V gene is TRBV30, the J gene TRBJ1-2; 8 bases map to TRBD1. In germline, CDR1 is GTSNPN, CDR2 SVGIG (reference sequence). CDR3 length: 13 residues. V shed 5 bases and J 6 bases; nucleotides not matched to a gene: 8. CDR3 sequence: CAWEPRGRDGYTF. The CDR3, as DNA: TGTGCCTGGGAACCCAGGGGGCGCGATGGCTACACCTTC.

This clonotype has more than one count but fewer than ten. The J gene is TRBJ2-5, the V gene TRBV19, with D possibly TRBD2 on 6 matching bases. The CDR3 sequence is 13 residues long. The germline V gene has CDR1 LNHDA and CDR2 SQIVND (reference sequence). Trimming cost V 7 bases and J 2 bases, with 11 bases left between them. CDR3 protein: CASNDGRQETQYF. CDR3 nucleotide sequence: TGTGCCAGTAACGATGGGAGGCAAGAGACCCAGTACTTC.

This clonotype was seen ten or more times. V gene TRBV10-3 combines with J gene TRBJ1-2, with no clear D. V lost 3 bases and J lost 1, with 6 bases in between. Per the germline V gene, CDR1 is ENHRY and CDR2 is SYGVKD. There are 13 residues in the CDR3. The DNA for the CDR3 is TGTGCCATCAGTGAAAGGGTTAACTATGGCTACACCTTC. It is translated as CAISERVNYGYTF.

This clonotype was picked up a small number of times. The chain carries TRBV29-1 and TRBJ2-5; D not certain. CDR3 length: 13 residues. With 6 bases removed from V and 4 bases from J, the gap between germline ends came to 15 bases. Germline-derived CDR1 and CDR2 are SQVTM and ANQGSEA. CDR3 sequence: CSVDRLVGETQYF. CDR3 DNA sequence: TGCAGCGTAGACCGTCTGGTGGGAGAGACCCAGTACTTC.

The table lists this clonotype with a few counts. This chain connects TRBV7-7 to TRBJ1-1; D is unclear. The CDR3 is 10 residues long. Germline V gene data show CDR1 as SSHAT and CDR2 as FNYEAQ (reference sequence). The CDR3 sequence: CASFWAEAFF. The CDR3 bases are TGTGCTAGCTTTTGGGCTGAAGCTTTCTTT. The whole variable domain, remainder taken from reference TRBV7-7 and TRBJ1-1, is GAGVSQSPRYKVTKRGQDVTLRCDPISSHATLYWYQQALGQGPEFLTYFNYEAQPDKSGLPSDRFSAERPEGSISTLTIQRTEQRDSAMYRCASFWAEAFFGQGTRLTVV.

The V and J genes are TRBV12-3 or TRBV12-4 and TRBJ2-1; 7 bases agree with TRBD1. The CDR3 has 15 amino acids. Losses at the gene ends were 5 bases for V and 3 bases for J; bases not matched to a gene: 7. DNA of the CDR3: TGTGCCAGCAGTCCTCGGACAGGAAACTACAATGAGCAGTTCTTC. This translates into CASSPRTGNYNEQFF.

This clonotype was seen only a few times. This chain joins TRBV7-9 and TRBJ2-7, with D unclear. Trimming took 3 bases from V and 2 from J, leaving 8 bases between them. This CDR3 contains 13 residues. Germline loops: CDR1 SEHNR, CDR2 FQNEAQ (reference sequence). The CDR3 DNA is TGTGCCAGCAGCTTTTGGGGTACCTACGAGCAGTACTTC. Amino acid sequence: CASSFWGTYEQYF.

The V gene is TRBV20-1, the J gene TRBJ2-1, with D possibly TRBD1 on 5 matching bases. V gave up 6 bases and J gave up 9 bases, with 15 bases separating them. Germline V gene data show CDR1 as DFQATT and CDR2 as SNEGSKA (reference sequence). The CDR3 consists of 12 residues. CDR3 nucleotides: TGCAGTGCCCCTGACAGTCTCAGTGAGCAGTTCTTC. Protein product: CSAPDSLSEQFF.

There are many counts of this clonotype. V gene TRBV7-2 combines with J gene TRBJ2-3; D not resolved. The CDR3 totals 13 residues. V lost 3 bases and J lost 6, with 10 bases in between. CDR1 SGHTA and CDR2 FQGNSA come from the germline V gene. The DNA for the CDR3 is TGTGCCAGCAGCTTCCCTGGGGTGGATACGCAGTATTTT. This sequence encodes CASSFPGVDTQYF. Looking up the rest from reference TRBV7-2 and TRBJ2-3 gives the full variable domain: GAGVSQSPSNKVTEKGKDVELRCDPISGHTALYWYRQSLGQGLEFLIYFQGNSAPDKSGLPSDRFSAERTGGSVSTLTIQRTQQEDSAVYLCASSFPGVDTQYFGPGTRLTVL.

This clonotype was counted only a few times. J is TRBJ2-5 and V is TRBV20-1; 7 bases are a match to TRBD2. The CDR3 spans 15 residues. Germline CDR1 is DFQATT and CDR2 is SNEGSKA (reference sequence). With 0 bases clipped from V and 7 bases from J, the junction kept 11 bases outside the gene matches. Here the CDR3 reads CSARDRDGGLGTQYF. The CDR3 DNA is TGCAGTGCTAGAGATCGGGACGGGGGGTTGGGGACCCAGTACTTC.

This clonotype was seen ten or more times. The V call is TRBV9, the J call TRBJ2-2, with a tentative D call TRBD2 (6 bases). The CDR3 runs 17 residues. Per the germline V gene, CDR1 is SGDLS and CDR2 is YYNGEE. V lost 3 bases to trimming and J lost 6 bases, with 21 bases between them. This CDR3 reads CASSAPDATRVSGELFF. CDR3 in DNA: TGTGCCAGCAGCGCGCCCGATGCGACTAGGGTTTCCGGGGAGCTGTTTTTT. Complete variable domain (other parts from reference TRBV9 and TRBJ2-2): DSGVTQTPKHLITATGQRVTLRCSPRSGDLSVYWYQQSLDQGLQFLIQYYNGEERAKGNILERFSAQQFPDLHSELNLSSLELGDSALYFCASSAPDATRVSGELFFGEGSRLTVL.

This clonotype was recorded a few times. The rearrangement joins TRBV29-1 to TRBJ2-3; D is ambiguous. Trimming removed 3 bases from V and 0 bases from J, with 7 bases in between. Germline V lookup: CDR1 SQVTM, CDR2 ANQGSEA. The CDR3 totals 13 residues. DNA of the CDR3: TGCAGCGTTGATAGGGATAGCACAGATACGCAGTATTTT. Translation gives CSVDRDSTDTQYF.

This clonotype was seen repeatedly, ten times or more. The chain combines TRBV6-1 with TRBJ2-7; D not certain. V gave up 1 base and J gave up 3 bases, with 10 bases separating them. CDR1 is MNHNS, CDR2 SASEGT, per germline. This CDR3 spans 14 amino acids. The CDR3 here is CASSEVGRSYEQYF. DNA of the CDR3: TGTGCCAGCAGTGAAGTGGGTAGGAGCTACGAGCAGTACTTC.

The chain carries TRBV6-1 and TRBJ1-1; D might be TRBD1 (6 bases). This CDR3 is built from 15 residues. Trimming left V 6 bases short and J 1 base short, with 15 bases between. Germline V gene data show CDR1 as MNHNS and CDR2 as SASEGT. CDR3 loop: CASSAVPGANTEAFF. The CDR3 nucleotides are TGTGCCAGCAGCGCGGTTCCGGGGGCGAACACTGAAGCTTTCTTT.

A few counts support this clonotype. The rearrangement uses TRBV11-2 and TRBJ2-1; 7 bases are shared with TRBD2. The CDR3 contains 15 residues. The germline gives CDR1 SGHAT, CDR2 FQNNGV. V was pared by 7 bases and J by 3 bases, with 9 bases of the junction left unmatched. This chain's CDR3 is CASTPLRGVYNEQFF. In DNA form, the CDR3 reads TGTGCCAGCACCCCACTCCGGGGGGTCTACAATGAGCAGTTCTTC.